This T cell receptor beta chain came from a study of blood T cells in healthy people across ages. Study-wide results and caveats: Long-lived donors had more naive CD4+ cells and higher diversity than aged donors.

A second PCR, run for roughly 7 to 11 cycles, used a sample-barcoded 5' primer plus a J-beta primer mix. Each CDR3 protein gets one entry after TCRdb re-called the 5' RACE reads with MiXCR. The sample yields 590,000 or so distinct CDR3 sequences, about 30% seen once. To note about this clonotype: Antigen unknown.

Every donor gave 9.5 to 10 milliliters of peripheral blood. CDR3 length: 14 amino acids. Trimming left V 5 bases short and J 3 bases short, with 14 bases between. Germline CDR1 SEHNR, CDR2 FQNEAQ (reference sequence). The V gene is TRBV7-9, the J gene TRBJ2-7; D not resolved. Sequenced material: blood. This sequence was found in a woman over 75 in good health. CDR3 loop: CASSPFLGGYEQYF. DNA for the CDR3: TGTGCCAGCAGCCCCTTCTTGGGTGGCTACGAGCAGTACTTC.